This TCR beta chain was identified during a study of neoadjuvant anti-PD-1 for oral cavity cancer. Repertoires were generated with immunoSEQ multiplex PCR, while TCRdb's copy carries only in-frame clones and drops some. The profile shows 11,000 to 15,000 clones, roughly 70% of them singletons. Time point defined: after neoadjuvant nivolumab, at surgical resection. V dropped 5 bases and J dropped 1 base, with 17 bases sitting between them. The CDR3 length is 16 residues. The germline gives CDR1 SGHAT, CDR2 FQNNGV. This clonotype was obtained from a person between 40 and 80 years old with oral cavity squamous cell carcinoma. The specimen was PBMCs, collected after nivolumab (anti-PD-1) treatment. The chain joins TRBV11-2 to TRBJ1-1; possible D gene TRBD1, 6 bases. DNA for the CDR3: TGTGCCAGCAGCCACCCCTGGGAGGGGGGGAACACTGAAGCTTTCTTT. This translates into CASSHPWEGGNTEAFF.